The 3 T cell receptor beta chains below all came from one sample that was sequenced in a study of blood T cell repertoires in COVID-19. This table comes from immunoSEQ multiplex PCR, and its TCRdb copy is limited to in-frame clones, with some not included. The sample shows roughly 230,000 clones, approximately 83% of them seen only once. Sequenced material: peripheral blood. The receptors come from a human donor in a cohort sampled during active COVID-19.

This sequence joins TRBV2 and TRBJ1-2, with 11 nucleotides matching TRBD1. CDR1 is SNHLY, CDR2 FYNNEI, per germline. CDR3 length: 14 residues. The V segment lost 7 bases and the J segment 3 bases; nucleotides outside the gene matches: 4. The CDR3 region has the DNA TGTGCCAGCAAGGGGGACAGGGGGGACTATGGCTACACCTTC. Translating gives CASKGDRGDYGYTF.

V is TRBV19 and J is TRBJ2-7, with a tentative D call TRBD1 (6 bases). This CDR3 has 14 amino acids. With 7 bases removed from V and 3 bases from J, the gap between germline ends came to 16 bases. Per the germline V gene, CDR1 is LNHDA and CDR2 is SQIVND (reference sequence). CDR3 in amino acids: CASIRGYYYYEQYF. The CDR3 DNA reads as TGTGCCAGTATCAGGGGCTACTACTACTACGAGCAGTACTTC.

The genes are TRBV24-1 and TRBJ1-1, with 9 bases identical to TRBD1. CDR3 length equals 15 residues. CDR1 KGHDR and CDR2 SFDVKD come from the germline V gene. V was clipped by 3 bases and J by 2 bases; unmatched bases: 3. This CDR3 is CATSDGGQGNTEAFF. The CDR3 DNA is TGTGCCACCAGTGATGGGGGACAGGGTAACACTGAAGCTTTCTTT.